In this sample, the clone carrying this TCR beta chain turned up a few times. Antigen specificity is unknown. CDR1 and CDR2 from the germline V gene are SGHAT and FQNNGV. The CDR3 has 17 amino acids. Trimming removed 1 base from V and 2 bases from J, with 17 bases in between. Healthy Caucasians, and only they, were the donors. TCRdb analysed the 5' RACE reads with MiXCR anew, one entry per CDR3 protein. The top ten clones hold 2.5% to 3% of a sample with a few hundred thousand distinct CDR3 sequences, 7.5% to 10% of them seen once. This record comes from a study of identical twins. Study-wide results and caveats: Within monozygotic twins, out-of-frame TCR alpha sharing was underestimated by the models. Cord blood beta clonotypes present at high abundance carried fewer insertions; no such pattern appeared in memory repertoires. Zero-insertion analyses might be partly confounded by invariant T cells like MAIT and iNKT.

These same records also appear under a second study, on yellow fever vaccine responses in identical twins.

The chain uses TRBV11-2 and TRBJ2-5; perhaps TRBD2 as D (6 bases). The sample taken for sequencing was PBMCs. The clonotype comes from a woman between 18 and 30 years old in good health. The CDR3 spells CASSLGLVGAMQETQYF. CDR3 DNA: TGTGCCAGCAGCTTAGGACTAGTTGGGGCAATGCAAGAGACCCAGTACTTC.